Shown below are 30 T cell receptor beta chains from a single sample sequenced in a study of identical twins. TCRdb re-called the 5' RACE reads with MiXCR, one entry per CDR3 protein. The sample consists of 1.5 million to 2 million distinct CDR3 sequences, 25% to 35% of them appearing once. Sequenced: cord blood. The receptors come from a newborn girl in good health.

This clonotype was seen a few times. The chain links TRBV12-3 or TRBV12-4 to TRBJ2-1, with 14 nucleotides matching TRBD2. V was pared by 5 bases and J by 7 bases, with 7 bases of the junction left unmatched. This CDR3 comprises 16 residues. The CDR3 DNA sequence: TGTGCCAGCAGTACGGGACTAGCGGGAGAAGGGAATGAGCAGTTCTTC. Its translation is CASSTGLAGEGNEQFF.

The rearrangement joins TRBV11-2 to TRBJ1-6; maybe TRBD1 (6 bases). The CDR3 totals 15 residues. The germline V gene has CDR1 SGHAT and CDR2 FQNNGV. V lost 5 bases to trimming and J lost 8 bases, with 16 bases between them. The CDR3 coding sequence is TGTGCCAGCAGCCCACAGGGACTTGGGGATTCACCCCTCCACTTT. Its protein product is CASSPQGLGDSPLHF.

The rearrangement uses TRBV25-1 and TRBJ2-3; 8 bases map to TRBD2. V lost 1 base to trimming and J lost 3 bases; unmatched junction nucleotides: 6. CDR1 is MGHDK, CDR2 SYGVNS, per germline. This CDR3 has 16 residues. CDR3 amino acids: CASSESPTGGTDTQYF. For the CDR3, the DNA is TGTGCCAGCAGTGAATCCCCCACGGGAGGGACAGATACGCAGTATTTT.

The gene calls are TRBV2 and TRBJ2-2, with 7 bases that match TRBD2. Germline V gene sequence: CDR1 SNHLY, CDR2 FYNNEI. Trimming took 7 bases from V and 1 from J; bases not matched to a gene: 6. This CDR3 region has 15 residues. The CDR3 loop is CASMRLAVNTGELFF. For the CDR3, the DNA is TGTGCCAGCATGCGGCTAGCGGTGAACACCGGGGAGCTGTTTTTT. Using reference TRBV2 and TRBJ2-2 for the parts outside the CDR3, the full variable domain is EPEVTQTPSHQVTQMGQEVILRCVPISNHLYFYWYRQILGQKVEFLVSFYNNEISEKSEIFDDQFSVERPDGSNFTLKIRSTKLEDSAMYFCASMRLAVNTGELFFGEGSRLTVL.

This clonotype was counted between two and nine times. The chain couples TRBV5-1 to TRBJ2-3, with D uncertain. Germline loops: CDR1 SGHRS, CDR2 YFSETQ. There are 15 residues in the CDR3. The V gene lost 0 bases and the J gene lost 4 bases, with 12 bases spanning the gap. The CDR3 loop is CASSLVSSMADTQYF. The CDR3 region has the DNA TGCGCCAGCAGCTTGGTCTCCTCAATGGCAGATACGCAGTATTTT.

The chain is built from TRBV20-1 and TRBJ1-1; D is unclear. V gave up 6 bases and J gave up 2 bases, with 7 bases separating them. In germline, CDR1 is DFQATT, CDR2 SNEGSKA (reference sequence). This CDR3 has 11 amino acids. The DNA of the CDR3 is TGCAGTGCGTGGGCAAACACTGAAGCTTTCTTT. It is translated as CSAWANTEAFF.

The chain has TRBV28 and TRBJ1-5, with D unclear. This CDR3 is built from 14 residues. Germline V CDR1 and CDR2: MDHEN, SYDVKM. Between the trimmed V and J ends, which lost 10 bases and 0 bases, there was a span of 13 bases. The DNA of the CDR3 is TGTGCCACGACGCGGACCTTTAGCAATCAGCCCCAGCATTTT. Its translation is CATTRTFSNQPQHF. Filled out from reference TRBV28 and TRBJ1-5, the complete variable domain reads DVKVTQSSRYLVKRTGEKVFLECVQDMDHENMFWYRQDPGLGLRLIYFSYDVKMKEKGDIPEGYSVSREKKERFSLILESASTNQTSMYLCATTRTFSNQPQHFGDGTRLSIL.

This chain connects TRBV5-5 to TRBJ2-3; 12 bases agree with TRBD1. Germline V gene data show CDR1 as SGHKS and CDR2 as YYEKEE (reference sequence). With V trimmed by 4 bases and J by 4 bases, 10 bases remained unmatched. The CDR3 sequence is 17 residues long. The CDR3 sequence: CASSLIPGQGAADTQYF. CDR3 in DNA: TGTGCCAGCAGCCTCATCCCGGGACAGGGGGCTGCAGATACGCAGTATTTT. Filled out from reference TRBV5-5 and TRBJ2-3, the complete variable domain reads DAGVTQSPTHLIKTRGQQVTLRCSPISGHKSVSWYQQVLGQGPQFIFQYYEKEERGRGNFPDRFSARQFPNYSSELNVNALLLGDSALYLCASSLIPGQGAADTQYFGPGTRLTVL.

This chain connects TRBV20-1 to TRBJ1-2, with 9 bases that match TRBD1. CDR1 and CDR2 from the germline V gene are DFQATT and SNEGSKA (reference sequence). V was clipped by 5 bases and J by 3 bases; unmatched bases: 7. The CDR3 is 14 amino acids. The DNA of the CDR3 is TGCAGTGCTTTCCGGGACAGGGACTACTATGGCTACACCTTC. Amino acids: CSAFRDRDYYGYTF.

The chain's CDR3 is CASSDYLGGRTEAFF. The CDR3 nucleotides are TGTGCCAGCAGTGACTACCTAGGGGGGAGGACTGAAGCTTTCTTT. The J gene is TRBJ1-1, the V gene TRBV25-1, with D perhaps TRBD1 (6 bases). Per germline, CDR1 MGHDK and CDR2 SYGVNS. V shed 3 bases and J shed 5 bases, with 16 bases lying between them. The length of the CDR3 is 15 residues.

The gene calls are TRBV25-1 and TRBJ2-1; 7 bases align to TRBD1. The CDR3 has 18 residues. V trimming: 4 bases; J trimming: 1 base; junction bases outside the gene matches: 13. Germline CDR1 reads MGHDK; CDR2 reads SYGVNS. The CDR3 DNA is TGTGCCAGCAGTGGTGCCCCTAGGACAGGTCCTTCCTACAATGAGCAGTTCTTC. This sequence encodes CASSGAPRTGPSYNEQFF. The whole variable domain, remainder taken from reference TRBV25-1 and TRBJ2-1, is EADIYQTPRYLVIGTGKKITLECSQTMGHDKMYWYQQDPGMELHLIHYSYGVNSTEKGDLSSESTVSRIRTEHFPLTLESARPSHTSQYLCASSGAPRTGPSYNEQFFGPGTRLTVL.

The chain is built from TRBV5-6 and TRBJ2-2, with D hard to call. Trimming took 3 bases from V and 0 from J, leaving 18 bases between them. The CDR3 loop spans 18 amino acids. Germline-derived CDR1 and CDR2 are SGHDT and YYEEEE. Here the CDR3 DNA reads TGTGCCAGCAGCTCACGATTGAAGGGAAGGCCGAACACCGGGGAGCTGTTTTTT. Translation: CASSSRLKGRPNTGELFF.

The chain recombines TRBV28 with TRBJ2-1; 7 nucleotides agree with TRBD2. V lost 9 bases, J lost 5 bases, and 16 bases stayed unmatched. This CDR3 spans 16 amino acids. The germline V gene has CDR1 MDHEN and CDR2 SYDVKM. The CDR3 nucleotides read TGTGCCAGTGTCGGGGGAGGGGCCCTTAACAACAATGAGCAGTTCTTC. Protein product: CASVGGGALNNNEQFF.

This clonotype appeared a few times. V gene TRBV7-2 combines with J gene TRBJ2-4; 8 nucleotides agree with TRBD2. The J call is doubtful: the DNA matches TRBJ2-7 better. The germline CDR1 and CDR2 sequences are SGHTA and FQGNSA. The CDR3 spans 15 residues. The CDR3 DNA sequence: TGTGCCAGCAGCTTATATTCGGGACTAGGCTACGAGCAGTACTTC. Protein sequence: CASSLYSGLGYEQYF.

A note on this clonotype: A read error may explain this, as a much larger clone is one base away. This chain connects TRBV2 to TRBJ2-7; maybe TRBD2 (6 bases). Germline CDR1 is SNHLY and CDR2 is FYNNEI. The CDR3 consists of 13 residues. The CDR3: CTSRRLVSYEQYF. The DNA for the CDR3 is TGTACCAGCAGACGACTAGTATCCTACGAGCAGTACTTC.

Notes on this clonotype: The junction shows a germline mismatch at one end, possibly a read error. This chain's CDR3 is CASSYQQEVDTRYF. The CDR3 DNA is TGCGCCAGCAGCTACCAACAGGAGGTGGATACGCGGTATTTT. The V and J genes are TRBV5-1 and TRBJ2-3; D tentatively reads TRBD1 or TRBD2 (5 bases each). The CDR3 totals 14 residues. Germline V lookup: CDR1 SGHRS, CDR2 YFSETQ.

The chain joins TRBV20-1 to TRBJ2-1; 16 positions agree with TRBD2. V dropped 6 bases and J dropped 8; count of bases not matched to a gene: 16. The length of the CDR3 is 18 residues. CDR1 and CDR2 (germline): DFQATT, SNEGSKA (reference sequence). DNA for the CDR3: TGCAGTGCCCCTTCCACGCCGGGACTAGCGGGAGGGCTGGATGAGCAGTTCTTC. Its protein product is CSAPSTPGLAGGLDEQFF.

This clonotype was detected a few times. The chain combines TRBV19 with TRBJ2-1, with TRBD2 identical over 7 bases. This CDR3 contains 16 residues. The V and J ends lost 5 bases and 4 bases, in that order; junction bases with no gene match: 11. CDR1 LNHDA and CDR2 SQIVND come from the germline V gene (reference sequence). Here the CDR3 DNA reads TGTGCCAGTAGTCGCCTAAGCGGGGTTATTTACAATGAGCAGTTCTTC. Translated: CASSRLSGVIYNEQFF.

This clonotype was counted only a few times. The CDR3 DNA reads as TGTGCCAGCACCGTAGCGGGAGGTTACTACGAGCAGTACTTC. Amino acid sequence: CASTVAGGYYEQYF. The V gene is TRBV12-3 or TRBV12-4, the J gene TRBJ2-7; the match to TRBD2 covers 10 bases. The length of the CDR3 is 14 residues. V was pared by 7 bases and J by 3 bases, with 6 bases of the junction left unmatched.

The chain joins TRBV12-3 or TRBV12-4 to TRBJ2-5; 10 nucleotides align to TRBD2. The length of the CDR3 is 13 residues. With 8 bases clipped from V and 11 bases from J, the junction kept 11 bases outside the gene matches. CDR3 residues: CASLPSGSNEQYF. CDR3 bases: TGTGCCAGCCTCCCTAGCGGGAGTAATGAGCAGTACTTC.

This clonotype was seen a few times. This chain links TRBV12-3 or TRBV12-4 with TRBJ2-1; D gene ambiguous. The V end was cut by 5 bases, the J end by 1 base, with 9 bases between. This CDR3 spans 14 amino acids. The CDR3 loop is CASSPDQSYNEQFF. Here the CDR3 DNA reads TGTGCCAGCAGTCCCGACCAATCCTACAATGAGCAGTTCTTC.

This clonotype was seen a handful of times. This chain connects TRBV21-1 to TRBJ2-7; the table's TRBD1 call for D was not verified on the DNA. TRBV21-1 is annotated as a pseudogene. This CDR3 is 17 amino acids long. The CDR3 is CASSNSTGTGISYEQYF. In DNA form, the CDR3 reads TGTGCCAGCAGCAATAGTACCGGGACAGGGATCTCCTACGAGCAGTACTTC.

Worth noting for this clonotype: At one end, the junction sequence differs from germline, possibly due to a read error. The rearrangement links TRBV7-9 to TRBJ2-1; D perhaps matches TRBD1 (6 bases). This CDR3 has 12 amino acids. CDR1 and CDR2 (germline): SEHNR, FQNEAQ (reference sequence). The CDR3 region has the DNA TGTGCCTGCAGCTTAACAGGGAATGAGCAGTTCTTC. This sequence encodes CACSLTGNEQFF.

This clonotype was found once. The chain carries TRBV7-9 and TRBJ2-1; no definite D call. The CDR3 consists of 14 residues. Germline V CDR1 and CDR2: SEHNR, FQNEAQ (reference sequence). Deletions cut 2 bases from V and 5 bases from J, with 10 bases between. For the CDR3, the DNA is TGTGCCAGCAGCTTAACCACCCTAGACAATGAGCAGTTCTTC. Protein product: CASSLTTLDNEQFF. Looking up the rest from reference TRBV7-9 and TRBJ2-1 gives the full variable domain: DTGVSQNPRHKITKRGQNVTFRCDPISEHNRLYWYRQTLGQGPEFLTYFQNEAQLEKSRLLSDRFSAERPKGSFSTLEIQRTEQGDSAMYLCASSLTTLDNEQFFGPGTRLTVL.

The chain uses TRBV28 and TRBJ2-7; D call uncertain. The V end lost 10 bases, the J end lost 3 bases, and 10 bases lay between the germline ends. This CDR3 has 11 amino acids. Germline CDR1 and CDR2: MDHEN and SYDVKM. The CDR3 region has the DNA TGTGCCACCGAAGAAGGCTACGAGCAGTACTTC. Amino acids: CATEEGYEQYF.

The chain employs TRBV6-5 and TRBJ2-3; D possibly corresponds to TRBD1 (5 bases). V lost 6 bases, J lost 7 bases, and 14 bases lay in between. CDR3 size: 13 residues. Germline V gene lookup returns CDR1 MNHEY and CDR2 SVGAGI. In DNA form, the CDR3 reads TGTGCCAGCAGACCAGGGTTGGGATATACGCAGTATTTT. It specifies CASRPGLGYTQYF.

This clonotype appeared a few times. The V and J genes are TRBV5-1 and TRBJ2-1, with TRBD2 matching over 7 bases. Per the germline V gene, CDR1 is SGHRS and CDR2 is YFSETQ. There are 17 residues in the CDR3. Trimming took 4 bases from V and 1 from J; bases not matched to a gene: 11. As DNA, the CDR3 is TGCGCCAGCAGCCCTCAATTCAGCGGGGTATCCTACAATGAGCAGTTCTTC. Its protein product is CASSPQFSGVSYNEQFF.

The sample holds many counts of this clonotype. The rearrangement uses TRBV7-9 and TRBJ2-7, with TRBD2 matching over 10 bases. The V and J ends lost 2 bases and 0 bases, in that order; junction bases with no gene match: 4. CDR3 size: 16 residues. The V gene's germline CDR1 is SEHNR and CDR2 FQNEAQ (reference sequence). Here the CDR3 DNA reads TGTGCCAGCAGCTTAAGGACTAGCGGAGGCTCCTACGAGCAGTACTTC. Translated: CASSLRTSGGSYEQYF.

Only a few counts were recorded for this clonotype. The V gene is TRBV20-1, the J gene TRBJ2-1; the D gene could be TRBD1 or TRBD2 (5 bases each). The CDR3 consists of 13 residues. Germline values: CDR1 DFQATT, CDR2 SNEGSKA (reference sequence). Deletions cut 0 bases from V and 14 bases from J, with 17 bases between. The CDR3 nucleotides read TGCAGTGCTAGAGAGAGAGCCGGGACCCCGAAGTTCTTC. Translating gives CSARERAGTPKFF.

A few counts support this clonotype. V usage is TRBV12-3 or TRBV12-4 and J usage is TRBJ2-5; the D gene is possibly TRBD2 (6 bases). The CDR3 is 12 residues long. Trimming stripped 6 bases from V and 11 bases from J, with 16 bases between. For the CDR3, the DNA is TGTGCCAGCAGGATTGGGAGGAATGAGCAGTACTTC. Its protein is CASRIGRNEQYF.